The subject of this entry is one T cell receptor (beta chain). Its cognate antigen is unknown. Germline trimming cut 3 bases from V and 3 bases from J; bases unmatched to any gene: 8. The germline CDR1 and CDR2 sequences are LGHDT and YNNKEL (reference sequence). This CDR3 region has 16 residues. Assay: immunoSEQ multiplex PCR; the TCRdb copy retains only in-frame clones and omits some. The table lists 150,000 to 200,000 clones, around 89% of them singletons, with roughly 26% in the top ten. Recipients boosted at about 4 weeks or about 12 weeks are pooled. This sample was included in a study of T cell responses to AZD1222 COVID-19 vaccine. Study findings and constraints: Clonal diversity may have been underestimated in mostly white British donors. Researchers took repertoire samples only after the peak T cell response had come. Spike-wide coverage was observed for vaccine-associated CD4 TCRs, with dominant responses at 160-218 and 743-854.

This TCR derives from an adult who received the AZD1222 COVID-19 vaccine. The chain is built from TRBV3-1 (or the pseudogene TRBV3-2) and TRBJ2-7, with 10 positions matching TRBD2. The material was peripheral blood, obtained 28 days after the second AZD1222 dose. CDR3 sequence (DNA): TGTGCCAGCAGCCATGCCGCGGCTAGCGGGAGCTACGAGCAGTACTTC. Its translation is CASSHAAASGSYEQYF.